Listed below are T cell receptor beta chains from one sample, sequenced in a study of shared clonotypes between healthy human individuals. Libraries were prepared by immunoSEQ multiplex PCR; TCRdb keeps only in-frame clonotypes and omits some of them. The sample includes millions of clones, approximately 94% seen only once; the top ten take 1.5% to 2%. Input material: naive CD8+ T cells from PBMCs. The receptors derive from a man between 18 and 29 years old in good health. Some clones in this sample may be carry-over from other donors' samples. Both conserved end residues are part of each CDR3. D genes are given only for firm matches. The listing skips clone size in some rows; elsewhere it reads once, few, many or a size class.

>TRBD2|TRBV11-2|TRBJ2-7|NA
CASSSRLARSYEQYF
TGTGCCAGCAGCTCGAGACTAGCGAGATCCTACGAGCAGTACTTC
>TRBD1|TRBV6-6|TRBJ1-1|once
CASSYIQGPDEAFF
TGTGCCAGCAGTTACATACAGGGGCCGGACGAAGCTTTCTTT
>TRBD2|TRBV2|TRBJ2-3|once
CARETSAGSDTQYF
TGTGCCAGAGAAACTAGCGCGGGTTCAGATACGCAGTATTTT
>NA|TRBV19|TRBJ1-1|NA
CASSTAYTEAFF
TGTGCCAGTAGTACCGCATACACTGAAGCTTTCTTT
>NA|TRBV28|TRBJ2-1|NA
CASTPLHLGAGNEQFF
TGTGCCAGCACCCCACTCCATTTGGGAGCGGGCAATGAGCAGTTCTTC
>NA|TRBV5-5|TRBJ2-7|NA
CASRLTDRSSYEQYF
TGTGCCAGCAGACTGACTGACAGGAGCTCCTACGAGCAGTACTTC
>TRBD2|TRBV7-8|TRBJ2-1|NA
CASSSTHGTSGSIYNEQFF
TGTGCCAGCAGCTCGACCCACGGGACTAGCGGGAGCATTTACAATGAGCAGTTCTTC
>TRBD1|TRBV9|TRBJ2-3|once
CASSVGQGAMDTQYF
TGTGCCAGCAGCGTAGGACAGGGGGCGATGGATACGCAGTATTTT
>TRBD1|TRBV5-8|TRBJ2-7|NA
CASSGGQGASYEQYF
TGTGCCAGCAGTGGAGGACAGGGGGCTTCCTACGAGCAGTACTTC
>NA|TRBV9|TRBJ2-7|NA
CASSVGPGAGYEQYF
TGTGCCAGCAGCGTCGGCCCAGGGGCTGGCTACGAGCAGTACTTC
>NA|TRBV7-7|TRBJ2-2|NA
CASSPGFFGELFF
TGTGCCAGCAGCCCAGGGTTTTTCGGGGAGCTGTTTTTT
>TRBD1|TRBV5-1|TRBJ2-7|NA
CASSLAPSGTGLPYEQYF
TGCGCCAGCAGCTTGGCCCCGTCCGGGACAGGGTTACCCTACGAGCAGTACTTC
>NA|TRBV9|TRBJ2-2|NA
CASSVSWSGELFF
TGTGCCAGCAGCGTGAGTTGGAGCGGGGAGCTGTTTTTT
>NA|TRBV11-3|TRBJ2-1|NA
CASSLALGGTFDNEQFF
TGTGCCAGCAGCTTAGCTCTCGGCGGGACCTTTGACAATGAGCAGTTCTTC
>NA|TRBV6-5|TRBJ2-1|NA
CASSYGQKDNEQFF
TGTGCCAGCAGTTACGGGCAGAAAGACAATGAGCAGTTCTTC
>TRBD1|TRBV11-2|TRBJ2-3|NA
CASSSRDSPDTQYF
TGTGCCAGCAGCTCGAGGGACAGTCCAGATACGCAGTATTTT
>TRBD2|TRBV7-9|TRBJ2-5|NA
CASSLRTSGSRETQYF
TGTGCCAGCAGCCTTAGGACTAGCGGGAGTCGGGAGACCCAGTACTTC
>TRBD1|TRBV9|TRBJ2-7|NA
CASSFRDRGYEQYF
TGTGCCAGCAGCTTCCGGGACAGGGGGTACGAGCAGTACTTC
>NA|TRBV4-3|TRBJ2-1|NA
CASSQDTVSLMNEQFF
TGCGCCAGCAGCCAAGATACGGTCAGCTTGATGAATGAGCAGTTCTTC
>NA|TRBV4-3|TRBJ2-1|NA
CASSPAERGYNEQFF
TGCGCCAGCAGTCCGGCGGAAAGGGGCTACAATGAGCAGTTCTTC
>NA|TRBV4-2|TRBJ1-5|once
CASSQAGSMGQPQHF
TGTGCCAGCAGCCAAGCAGGCAGCATGGGGCAGCCCCAGCATTTT
>NA|TRBV29-1|TRBJ2-7|NA
CSVGTGSYEQYF
TGCAGCGTGGGTACAGGGTCCTACGAGCAGTACTTC
>TRBD1|TRBV7-9|TRBJ2-7|once
CASSQRTGWGEQYF
TGTGCCAGCAGCCAAAGGACAGGGTGGGGCGAGCAGTACTTC
>TRBD2|TRBV2|TRBJ2-1|NA
CASILAGLNEQFF
TGTGCCAGCATACTAGCGGGGCTCAATGAGCAGTTCTTC
>TRBD1|TRBV6-4|TRBJ1-4|NA
CASSPHGQGPNEKLFF
TGTGCCAGCAGTCCACACGGACAGGGTCCCAATGAAAAACTGTTTTTT
>NA|TRBV28|TRBJ2-5|NA
CASWRDGETQYF
TGTGCCAGTTGGAGGGATGGAGAGACCCAGTACTTC
>TRBD2|TRBV5-4|TRBJ2-1|NA
CASSFSGAEQFF
TGTGCCAGCAGCTTTAGCGGGGCCGAGCAGTTCTTC
>NA|TRBV15|TRBJ2-5|NA
CATSREGLWAETQYF
TGTGCCACCAGCAGAGAAGGATTATGGGCAGAGACCCAGTACTTC
>NA|TRBV5-1|TRBJ1-1|NA
CASSLAPRTPEAFF
TGCGCCAGCAGCTTGGCGCCACGGACACCAGAAGCTTTCTTT
>NA|TRBV29-1|TRBJ1-2|NA
CSVEEDTPWGYGYTF
TGCAGCGTTGAAGAGGACACCCCTTGGGGCTATGGCTACACCTTC
>NA|TRBV19|TRBJ2-5|NA
CASSLVRQETQYF
TGTGCCAGTAGCCTTGTACGCCAAGAGACCCAGTACTTC
>NA|TRBV28|TRBJ2-7|NA
CASSLWGEGERYEQYF
TGTGCCAGCAGTTTATGGGGCGAGGGGGAGCGCTACGAGCAGTACTTC
>NA|TRBV5-1|TRBJ2-7|NA
CASRWLAVSYEQYF
TGCGCCAGCAGATGGCTAGCCGTCTCCTACGAGCAGTACTTC
>TRBD1|TRBV28|TRBJ1-1|NA
CASSVGTGEEAFF
TGTGCCAGCAGTGTGGGGACAGGGGAGGAGGCTTTCTTT
>TRBD1|TRBV5-1|TRBJ2-7|NA
CASSLGGQGVYEQYF
TGCGCCAGCAGCTTGGGTGGACAGGGGGTCTACGAGCAGTACTTC
>TRBD1|TRBV5-6|TRBJ2-7|once
CASSPLGQAYEQYF
TGTGCCAGCAGTCCTTTGGGACAGGCCTACGAGCAGTACTTC
>TRBD2|TRBV27|TRBJ2-7|NA
CASSLRSGRGGYEQYF
TGTGCCAGCAGTTTACGAAGCGGGAGGGGAGGCTACGAGCAGTACTTC
>TRBD1|TRBV6-5|TRBJ2-7|NA
CASSYSTGQRSYEQYF
TGTGCCAGCAGTTACTCGACGGGACAGAGATCCTACGAGCAGTACTTC
>NA|TRBV6-4|TRBJ2-7|NA
CASSEEAGPYEQYF
TGTGCCAGCAGTGAAGAGGCAGGACCTTACGAGCAGTACTTC
>NA|TRBV7-9|TRBJ2-3|NA
CASSPYPRDSTDTQYF
TGTGCCAGCAGCCCATACCCGAGGGACAGCACAGATACGCAGTATTTT
>NA|TRBV28|TRBJ2-3|once
CASSLGGVTDTQYF
TGTGCCAGCAGTTTGGGAGGCGTCACAGATACGCAGTATTTT
>NA|TRBV30|TRBJ1-1|few
CAWNGVGTEAFF
TGTGCCTGGAACGGGGTGGGTACAGAAGCTTTCTTT
>NA|TRBV27|TRBJ2-3|NA
CASSLSRWFGDTQYF
TGTGCCAGCAGTTTATCGAGGTGGTTTGGAGATACGCAGTATTTT
>NA|TRBV27|TRBJ2-1|NA
CASKARGAEQFF
TGTGCCAGCAAGGCGAGGGGGGCTGAGCAGTTCTTC
>TRBD2|TRBV9|TRBJ2-1|NA
CASSVEGRGLVSDEQFF
TGTGCCAGCAGCGTAGAGGGACGGGGACTAGTAAGCGATGAGCAGTTCTTC
>NA|TRBV7-6|TRBJ2-7|NA
CASSPPGQPYEQYF
TGTGCCAGCAGCCCGCCGGGACAACCCTACGAGCAGTACTTC
>NA|TRBV10-3|TRBJ2-2|NA
CAISEREGDGTGSNTGELFF
TGTGCCATCAGTGAGAGGGAGGGAGACGGGACAGGCTCGAACACCGGGGAGCTGTTTTTT
>TRBD2|TRBV10-3|TRBJ2-2|NA
CALAGEKVTGELFF
TGTGCGCTAGCGGGAGAAAAGGTGACCGGGGAGCTGTTTTTT
>TRBD2|TRBV9|TRBJ2-1|NA
CASSLRVGLVHHEQFF
TGTGCCAGCAGCCTAAGGGTGGGACTAGTTCATCATGAGCAGTTCTTC
>NA|TRBV7-7|TRBJ2-5|NA
CASSPPPLYRGGETQYF
TGTGCCAGCAGCCCACCACCTCTCTACAGGGGGGGTGAGACCCAGTACTTC
>TRBD2|TRBV27|TRBJ2-3|NA
CASSSPTSGRADTQYF
TGTGCCAGCAGTTCCCCCACTAGCGGGAGGGCAGATACGCAGTATTTT